This entry lists 16 T cell receptor beta chains sequenced from one sample in a study of T cells in Graves' hyperthyroidism and ophthalmopathy. Amplified TCR beta CDR3 regions came from RNA transcripts. RT-PCR in the first round (using the HTBI primer set) targeted the TCR CDR3. TCRdb reprocessed the multiplex PCR reads with MiXCR, giving one entry per CDR3 protein. Of some 27,000 distinct CDR3 sequences in the sample, roughly 45% are singletons; the top ten hold under 13%. Sequencing was done on a sample of blood. All receptors come from a woman younger than 45 with Graves' hyperthyroidism.

The chain employs TRBV5-6 and TRBJ1-1; tentative D call: TRBD1 (5 bases). V was cut by 4 bases and J by 0 bases, with 13 bases left in between. The CDR3 consists of 15 residues. Germline V gene sequence: CDR1 SGHDT, CDR2 YYEEEE. The CDR3, as DNA: TGTGCCAGCAGCCCCCGATTGGGACTGAACACTGAAGCTTTCTTT. Its translation: CASSPRLGLNTEAFF.

This clonotype showed up many times. The chain combines TRBV27 with TRBJ1-6; D uncertain. The germline V gene encodes CDR1 MNHEY and CDR2 SMNVEV (reference sequence). Trimming pared 8 bases from V and 8 bases from J, leaving 16 bases between. The CDR3 spans 14 residues. The CDR3 is CASSFLQEDSPLHF. In DNA, the CDR3 is TGTGCCAGCTCCTTCCTTCAAGAAGATTCACCCCTCCACTTT.

This clonotype has at least ten counts. Being one base from a much bigger clone, this may be a read error. This chain links TRBV27 with TRBJ2-7; D is unresolved. Germline V gives CDR1 MNHEY, CDR2 SMNVEV (reference sequence). The CDR3 length is 8 residues. The CDR3 nucleotides are TGTGTCAGCAGTTTCCTCATCTTC. Its translation: CVSSFLIF.

This clonotype was seen many times. The chain joins TRBV2 to TRBJ1-1; possible D gene TRBD1, 6 bases. The CDR3 is 14 amino acids. Germline V CDR1 and CDR2: SNHLY, FYNNEI. V lost 7 bases to trimming and J lost 4 bases, with 16 bases between them. The CDR3 sequence is CASIHRGAATEAFF. The CDR3 DNA reads TGTGCCAGCATTCATCGGGGGGCGGCCACTGAAGCTTTCTTT. Based on the CDR3 plus reference TRBV2 and TRBJ1-1, the full variable domain is EPEVTQTPSHQVTQMGQEVILRCVPISNHLYFYWYRQILGQKVEFLVSFYNNEISEKSEIFDDQFSVERPDGSNFTLKIRSTKLEDSAMYFCASIHRGAATEAFFGQGTRLTVV.

By share, this clonotype counts as medium-sized (0.01 to 0.1%). V is TRBV20-1 and J is TRBJ1-5; weak D call: TRBD1 (6 bases). This CDR3 has 13 amino acids. Germline V gene data show CDR1 as DFQATT and CDR2 as SNEGSKA (reference sequence). Trimming shortened V by 5 bases and J by 3 bases, and 11 bases separated the two germline ends. This CDR3 is CSAEGDYNQPQHF. The CDR3 DNA follows: TGCAGTGCTGAGGGGGACTACAATCAGCCCCAGCATTTT.

This clonotype was observed once. The V call is TRBV4-1, the J call TRBJ2-7; 7 bases line up with TRBD1. Germline V gives CDR1 MGHRA, CDR2 YSYEKL. Trimming cost V 0 bases and J 1 base; bases outside gene matches: 3. This CDR3 comprises 15 residues. The CDR3 region has the DNA TGCGCCAGCAGCCAAGATTCGGGACAGTCCTACGAGCAGTACTTC. This translates into CASSQDSGQSYEQYF.

The sample holds many counts of this clonotype. The gene calls are TRBV6-1 and TRBJ2-1; D might be TRBD2 (6 bases). The V end lost 5 bases, the J end lost 8 bases, and 7 bases lay between the germline ends. CDR3 size: 11 residues. Germline CDR1 reads MNHNS; CDR2 reads SASEGT. This CDR3 is CASSREYEQFF. CDR3 sequence (DNA): TGTGCCAGCAGTCGGGAGTATGAGCAGTTCTTC.

This clonotype was seen a few times. V gene TRBV24-1 combines with J gene TRBJ2-3; 10 bases match TRBD2. Trimming cost V 4 bases and J 2 bases; bases outside gene matches: 11. This CDR3 contains 18 residues. Germline V CDR1 and CDR2: KGHDR, SFDVKD. This CDR3 reads CATSDPTRTSGYTDTQYF. The CDR3 DNA reads as TGTGCCACCAGTGACCCGACCCGGACTAGCGGATACACAGATACGCAGTATTTT.

The rearrangement links TRBV15 to TRBJ2-2, with D possibly being TRBD1 (5 bases). Germline V lookup: CDR1 LNHNV, CDR2 YYDKDF (reference sequence). The CDR3 has 13 residues. The V gene lost 4 bases and the J gene lost 8 bases, with 11 bases spanning the gap. The CDR3 loop is CATSIIREGELFF. The CDR3 DNA sequence: TGTGCCACCAGCATTATCAGGGAAGGGGAGCTGTTTTTT.

Only one count was recorded for this clonotype. A junction boundary mismatches the germline segment, possibly from a read error. V and J are TRBV19 and TRBJ2-7, with a weak D call TRBD2 (6 bases). The CDR3 is 17 residues long. Germline CDR1 and CDR2: LNHDA and SQIVND (reference sequence). CDR3 sequence (DNA): TGTGGCAGCAGCCGTGCGCGAGGGGACTCCAGCTCCTACGGGCAGTACTTC. This codes for CGSSRARGDSSSYGQYF.

Within the sample, this clonotype is medium-sized. V and J are TRBV20-1 and TRBJ2-7; perhaps TRBD2 as D (5 bases). The CDR3 covers 12 residues. Germline values: CDR1 DFQATT, CDR2 SNEGSKA (reference sequence). The V end was cut by 4 bases, the J end by 4 bases, with 11 bases between. The CDR3 nucleotides read TGCAGTGCTACGAGGGATCGATACGAGCAGTACTTC. As protein: CSATRDRYEQYF.

This clonotype occurred many times. The rearrangement uses TRBV20-1 and TRBJ2-3, with TRBD2 matching 7 bases. V lost 1 base, J lost 3 bases, and 7 bases stayed unmatched. This CDR3 region has 15 residues. Germline V gives CDR1 DFQATT, CDR2 SNEGSKA (reference sequence). The CDR3 bases are TGCAGTGCTAGAGTTGCCTTTAGCGGGACAGATACGCAGTATTTT. Translated: CSARVAFSGTDTQYF.

Ten or more counts support this clonotype. V gene TRBV27 combines with J gene TRBJ2-1, with 9 bases lining up with TRBD2. Germline CDR1 reads MNHEY; CDR2 reads SMNVEV (reference sequence). CDR3 size: 15 residues. The V gene end was trimmed by 5 bases and the J gene end by 2 bases; junction bases not matched to a gene: 4. The CDR3 DNA sequence: TGTGCCAGCAGTATAGCGGGAGTTGCCTACAATGAGCAGTTCTTC. Protein: CASSIAGVAYNEQFF.

At least ten counts were recorded for this clonotype. V and J are TRBV20-1 and TRBJ2-1; tentatively, D is TRBD1 or TRBD2 (5 bases each). The CDR3 sequence is 16 residues long. CDR1 is DFQATT and CDR2 is SNEGSKA in the germline V gene (reference sequence). Trimming took off 0 bases at V and 9 bases at J, with 21 bases between the two ends. CDR3 protein: CSARDRGWGINGEQFF. Written as DNA, the CDR3 is TGCAGTGCTAGAGATCGAGGGTGGGGGATAAATGGTGAGCAGTTCTTC.

This clonotype is labeled as medium-sized. The V and J genes are TRBV2 and TRBJ2-3, with D possibly matching TRBD2 (6 bases). V was shortened by 1 base and J by 5 bases, with 7 bases between the two germline ends. The CDR3 contains 13 residues. Germline V gene sequence: CDR1 SNHLY, CDR2 FYNNEI. In nucleotides, the CDR3 is TGTGCCAGCAGTGAAGGGAGGGTAGATACGCAGTATTTT. This translates into CASSEGRVDTQYF. The whole variable domain, filled in from reference TRBV2 and TRBJ2-3, reads EPEVTQTPSHQVTQMGQEVILRCVPISNHLYFYWYRQILGQKVEFLVSFYNNEISEKSEIFDDQFSVERPDGSNFTLKIRSTKLEDSAMYFCASSEGRVDTQYFGPGTRLTVL.

This clonotype has ten or more counts. This sequence joins TRBV19 and TRBJ1-5; 9 bases line up with TRBD1. There are 16 residues in the CDR3. From germline, CDR1 is LNHDA and CDR2 SQIVND (reference sequence). Trimming removed 5 bases from V and 3 bases from J; junction bases left unmatched: 8. The chain's CDR3 is CASSVGDREFNQPQHF. DNA of the CDR3: TGTGCCAGTAGTGTGGGGGACAGGGAATTCAATCAGCCCCAGCATTTT.